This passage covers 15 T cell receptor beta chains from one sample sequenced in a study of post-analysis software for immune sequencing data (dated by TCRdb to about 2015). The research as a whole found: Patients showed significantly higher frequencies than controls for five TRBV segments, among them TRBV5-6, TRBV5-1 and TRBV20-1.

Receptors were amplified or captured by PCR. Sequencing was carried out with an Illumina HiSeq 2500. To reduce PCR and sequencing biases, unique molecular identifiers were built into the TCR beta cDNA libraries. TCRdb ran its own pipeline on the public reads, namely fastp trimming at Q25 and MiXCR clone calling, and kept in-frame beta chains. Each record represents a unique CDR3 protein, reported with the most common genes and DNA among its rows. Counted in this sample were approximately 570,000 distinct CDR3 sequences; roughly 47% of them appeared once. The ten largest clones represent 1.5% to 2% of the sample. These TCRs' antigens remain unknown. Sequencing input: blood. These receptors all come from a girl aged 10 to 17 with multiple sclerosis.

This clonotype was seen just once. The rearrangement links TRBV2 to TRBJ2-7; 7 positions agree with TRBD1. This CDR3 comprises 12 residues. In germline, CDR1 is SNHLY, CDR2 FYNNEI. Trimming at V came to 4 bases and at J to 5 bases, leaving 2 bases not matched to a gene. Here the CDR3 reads CASSGQGHEQYF. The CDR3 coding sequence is TGTGCCAGCAGTGGACAGGGCCACGAGCAGTACTTC. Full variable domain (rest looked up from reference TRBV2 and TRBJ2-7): EPEVTQTPSHQVTQMGQEVILRCVPISNHLYFYWYRQILGQKVEFLVSFYNNEISEKSEIFDDQFSVERPDGSNFTLKIRSTKLEDSAMYFCASSGQGHEQYFGPGTRLTVT.

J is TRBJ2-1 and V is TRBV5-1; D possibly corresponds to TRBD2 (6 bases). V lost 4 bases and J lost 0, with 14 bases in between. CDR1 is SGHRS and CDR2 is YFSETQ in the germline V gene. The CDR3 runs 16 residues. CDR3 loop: CASSGGSGYSYNEQFF. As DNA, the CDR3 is TGCGCCAGCAGCGGAGGTAGCGGATACTCCTACAATGAGCAGTTCTTC. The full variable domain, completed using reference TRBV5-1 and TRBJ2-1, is KAGVTQTPRYLIKTRGQQVTLSCSPISGHRSVSWYQQTPGQGLQFLFEYFSETQRNKGNFPGRFSGRQFSNSRSEMNVSTLELGDSALYLCASSGGSGYSYNEQFFGPGTRLTVL.

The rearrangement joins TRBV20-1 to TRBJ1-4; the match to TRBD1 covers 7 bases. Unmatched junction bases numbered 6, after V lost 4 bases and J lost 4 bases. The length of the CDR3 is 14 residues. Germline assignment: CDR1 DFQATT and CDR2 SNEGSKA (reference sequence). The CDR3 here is CSAKTGPDNEKLFF. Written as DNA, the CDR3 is TGCAGTGCTAAGACAGGGCCTGATAATGAAAAACTGTTTTTT.

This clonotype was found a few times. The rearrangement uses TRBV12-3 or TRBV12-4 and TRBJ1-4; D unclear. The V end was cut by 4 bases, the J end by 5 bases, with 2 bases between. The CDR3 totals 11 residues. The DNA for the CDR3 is TGTGCCAGCAGTTGGAATGAAAAACTGTTTTTT. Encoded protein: CASSWNEKLFF.

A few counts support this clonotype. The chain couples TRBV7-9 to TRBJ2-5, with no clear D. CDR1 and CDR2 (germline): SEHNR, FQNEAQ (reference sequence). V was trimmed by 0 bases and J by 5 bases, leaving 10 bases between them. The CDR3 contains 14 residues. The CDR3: CASSLADLVETQYF. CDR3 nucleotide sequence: TGTGCCAGCAGCTTAGCGGACCTAGTGGAGACCCAGTACTTC.

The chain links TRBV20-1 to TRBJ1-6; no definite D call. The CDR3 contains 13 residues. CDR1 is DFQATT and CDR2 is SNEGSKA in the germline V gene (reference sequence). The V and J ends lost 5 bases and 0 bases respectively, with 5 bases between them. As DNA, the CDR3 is TGCAGTGCTCTTAACTCCTATAATTCACCCCTCCACTTT. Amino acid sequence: CSALNSYNSPLHF.

CDR3 in amino acids: CSAGGETSTYEQYF. CDR3 coding DNA: TGCAGTGCGGGAGGGGAGACTAGCACTTACGAGCAGTACTTC. The chain uses TRBV20-1 and TRBJ2-5; 7 positions agree with TRBD2. The J call may be faulty, since TRBJ2-7 better matches the DNA end. The CDR3 loop spans 14 amino acids. The V gene's germline CDR1 is DFQATT and CDR2 SNEGSKA (reference sequence).

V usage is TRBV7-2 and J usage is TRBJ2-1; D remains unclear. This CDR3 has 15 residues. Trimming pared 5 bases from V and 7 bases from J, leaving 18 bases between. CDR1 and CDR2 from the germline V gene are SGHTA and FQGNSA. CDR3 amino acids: CASSQVGIGRNEQFF. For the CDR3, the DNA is TGTGCCAGCAGCCAAGTAGGTATAGGAAGGAATGAGCAGTTCTTC.

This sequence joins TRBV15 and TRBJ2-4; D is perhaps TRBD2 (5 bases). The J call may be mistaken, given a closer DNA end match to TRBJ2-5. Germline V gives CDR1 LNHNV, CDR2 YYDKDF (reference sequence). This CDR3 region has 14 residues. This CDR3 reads CATSRDRGSRTQYF. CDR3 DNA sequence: TGTGCCACCAGCAGAGATCGAGGGAGCAGGACCCAGTACTTC.

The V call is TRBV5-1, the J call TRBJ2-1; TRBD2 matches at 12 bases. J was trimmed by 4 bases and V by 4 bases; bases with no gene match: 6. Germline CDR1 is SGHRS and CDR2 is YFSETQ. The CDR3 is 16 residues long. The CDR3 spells CASSPNLAGGYNEQFF. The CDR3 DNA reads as TGCGCCAGCAGCCCAAATCTAGCGGGAGGGTACAATGAGCAGTTCTTC.

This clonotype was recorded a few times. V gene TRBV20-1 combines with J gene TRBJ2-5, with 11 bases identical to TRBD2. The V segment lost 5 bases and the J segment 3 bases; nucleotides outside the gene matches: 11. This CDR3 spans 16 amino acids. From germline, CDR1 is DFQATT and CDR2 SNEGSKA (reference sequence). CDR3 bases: TGCAGTGCTGCCGGGACTAGCGGAGGGAAGGAAGAGACCCAGTACTTC. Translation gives CSAAGTSGGKEETQYF.

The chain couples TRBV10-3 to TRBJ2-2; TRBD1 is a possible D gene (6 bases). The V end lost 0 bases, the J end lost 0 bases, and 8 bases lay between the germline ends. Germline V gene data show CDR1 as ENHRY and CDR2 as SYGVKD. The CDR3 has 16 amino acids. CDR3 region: CAISESGTSNTGELFF. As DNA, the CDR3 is TGTGCCATCAGTGAGTCAGGGACATCGAACACCGGGGAGCTGTTTTTT.

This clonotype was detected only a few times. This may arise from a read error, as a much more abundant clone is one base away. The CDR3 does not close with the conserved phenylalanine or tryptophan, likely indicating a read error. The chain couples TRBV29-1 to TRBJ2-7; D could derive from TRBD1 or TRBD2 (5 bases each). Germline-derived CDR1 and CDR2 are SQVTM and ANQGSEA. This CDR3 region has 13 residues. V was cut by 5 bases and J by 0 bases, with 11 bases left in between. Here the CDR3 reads CSVSGPTSYEQYL. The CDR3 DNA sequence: TGCAGCGTTTCGGGACCGACCTCCTACGAGCAGTACTTG.

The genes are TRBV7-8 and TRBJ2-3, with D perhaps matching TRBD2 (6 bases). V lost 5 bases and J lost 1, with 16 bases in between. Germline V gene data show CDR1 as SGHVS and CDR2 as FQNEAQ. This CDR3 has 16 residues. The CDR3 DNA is TGTGCCAGCAGCCCCCACGCGGGGAGCGGCACAGATACGCAGTATTTT. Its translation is CASSPHAGSGTDTQYF.

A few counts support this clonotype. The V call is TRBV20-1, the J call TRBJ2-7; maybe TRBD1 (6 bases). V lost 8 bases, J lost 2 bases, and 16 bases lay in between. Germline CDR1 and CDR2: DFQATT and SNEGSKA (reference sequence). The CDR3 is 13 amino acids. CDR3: CSLYGGRTYEQYF. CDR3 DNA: TGCAGTTTGTATGGGGGCAGGACCTACGAGCAGTACTTC.